This T cell receptor (beta chain) came from a study of blood T cell repertoires in COVID-19. Deletions cut 4 bases from V and 4 bases from J, with 13 bases between. The length of the CDR3 is 14 residues. Germline V gene sequence: CDR1 MNHNY, CDR2 SVGAGI (reference sequence). Seattle researchers signed up patients amid active infection and tracked them longitudinally. Clones were sequenced by immunoSEQ multiplex PCR, and TCRdb holds only the in-frame ones, with some missing. The data contain roughly 380,000 clones, approximately 90% of them singletons. The clonotype was recovered from a woman aged 40 to 49 with COVID-19, enrolled during active disease. This chain uses TRBV6-6 with TRBJ2-5; possibly TRBD2 for D (6 bases). Sample: peripheral blood. CDR3 nucleotide sequence: TGTGCCAGCAGTTTCAGGGTGGGGGGAGAGACCCAGTACTTC. Translating it yields CASSFRVGGETQYF.